This TCR beta chain was found in a study of regulatory T cells in long-lasting Graves disease. Overall study results and limits: Among the persistent patients, 2,741 public clonotypes were shared, more than the approximately 1,000 shared among new patients. Patients with persistent Graves' had lower TCR diversity than newly diagnosed patients. There was favoring of TRBV28, TRBJ1-2 and TRBJ2-5 in persistent disease.

Both iRepertoire HTBI primers and Arm-PCR of CDR3 regions were used to build the TCR beta libraries. One entry per CDR3 protein, called by TCRdb with MiXCR from the multiplex PCR reads. The sample lists about 440,000 distinct CDR3 sequences; roughly 17% were seen once. This clonotype has ten or more counts. Its antigen is still unknown. Time point here: newly diagnosed GD, antithyroid drugs for less than 3 months. The TCR library used RNA extracted from PBMCs. CDR1 and CDR2 from the germline V gene are GTSNPN and SVGIG (reference sequence). This CDR3 spans 14 amino acids. The V end lost 0 bases, the J end lost 7 bases, and 12 bases lay between the germline ends. The sample was also linked to a second study, of T cells in Graves' hyperthyroidism and ophthalmopathy. That work adds: Ophthalmopathy could be told apart from stable hyperthyroidism with a 13 V-J model.

The chain uses TRBV30 and TRBJ2-2, with D possibly being TRBD2 (6 bases). The clonotype comes from a woman between 18 and 29 years old with Graves disease. Sample: peripheral blood mononuclear cells (PBMCs), taken at new diagnosis, from a patient treated with antithyroid drugs. The CDR3 here is CAWSVGLGGGELFF. CDR3 DNA: TGTGCCTGGAGTGTAGGGCTGGGGGGCGGGGAGCTGTTTTTT.